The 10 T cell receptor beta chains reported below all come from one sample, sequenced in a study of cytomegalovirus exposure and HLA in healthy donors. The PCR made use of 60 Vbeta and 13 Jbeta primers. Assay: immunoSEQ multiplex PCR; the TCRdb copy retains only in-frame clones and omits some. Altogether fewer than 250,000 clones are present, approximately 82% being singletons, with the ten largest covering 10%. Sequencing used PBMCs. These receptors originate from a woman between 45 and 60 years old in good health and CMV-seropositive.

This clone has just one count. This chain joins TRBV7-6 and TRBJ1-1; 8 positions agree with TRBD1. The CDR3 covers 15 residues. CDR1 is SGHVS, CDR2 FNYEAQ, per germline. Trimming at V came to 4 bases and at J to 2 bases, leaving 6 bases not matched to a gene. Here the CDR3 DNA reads TGTGCCAGCAGCTCGAACAGGGGGGGAAACACTGAAGCTTTCTTT. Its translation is CASSSNRGGNTEAFF.

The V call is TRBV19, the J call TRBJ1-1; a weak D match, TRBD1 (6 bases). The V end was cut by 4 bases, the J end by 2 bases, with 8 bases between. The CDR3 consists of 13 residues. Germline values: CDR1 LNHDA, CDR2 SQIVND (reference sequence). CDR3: CASSRTVNTEAFF. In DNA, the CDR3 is TGTGCCAGTAGTAGGACAGTTAACACTGAAGCTTTCTTT.

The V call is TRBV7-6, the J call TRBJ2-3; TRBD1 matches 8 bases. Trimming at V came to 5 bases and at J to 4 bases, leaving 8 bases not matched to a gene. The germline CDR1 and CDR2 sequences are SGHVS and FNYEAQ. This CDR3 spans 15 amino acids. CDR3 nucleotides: TGTGCCAGCAGCACCGGACAGGGAGGATCAGATACGCAGTATTTT. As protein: CASSTGQGGSDTQYF.

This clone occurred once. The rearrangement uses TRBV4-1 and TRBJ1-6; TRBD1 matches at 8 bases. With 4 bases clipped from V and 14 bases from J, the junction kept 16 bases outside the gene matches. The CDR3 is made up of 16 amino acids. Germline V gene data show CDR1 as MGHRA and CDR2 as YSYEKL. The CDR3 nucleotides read TGCGCCAGCAGCCCACCCGGGACAGGCCGAACCGGGACCCTCCACTTT. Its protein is CASSPPGTGRTGTLHF.

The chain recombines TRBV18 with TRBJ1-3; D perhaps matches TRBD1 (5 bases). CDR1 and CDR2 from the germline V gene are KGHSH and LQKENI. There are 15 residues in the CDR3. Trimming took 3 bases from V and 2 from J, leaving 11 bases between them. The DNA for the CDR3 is TGTGCCAGCTCACCGGTTAAGGGGCCTGGAAACACCATATATTTT. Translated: CASSPVKGPGNTIYF.

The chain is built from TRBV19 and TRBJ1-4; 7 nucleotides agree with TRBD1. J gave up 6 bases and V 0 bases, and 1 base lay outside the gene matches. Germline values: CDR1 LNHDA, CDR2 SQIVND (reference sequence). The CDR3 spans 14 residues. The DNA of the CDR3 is TGTGCCAGTAGTATAGAGAGGGGGCATGAAAAACTGTTTTTT. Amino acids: CASSIERGHEKLFF.

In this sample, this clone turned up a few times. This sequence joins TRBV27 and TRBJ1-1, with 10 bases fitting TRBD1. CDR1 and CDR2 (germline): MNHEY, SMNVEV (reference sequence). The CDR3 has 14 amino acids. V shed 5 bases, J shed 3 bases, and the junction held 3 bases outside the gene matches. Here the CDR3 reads CASSEGQGYTEAFF. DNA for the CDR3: TGTGCCAGCAGTGAGGGACAGGGGTACACTGAAGCTTTCTTT.

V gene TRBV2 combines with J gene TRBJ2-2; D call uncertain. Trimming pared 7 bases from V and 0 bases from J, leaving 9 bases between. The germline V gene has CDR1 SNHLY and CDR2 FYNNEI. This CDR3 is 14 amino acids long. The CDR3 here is CASKVTANTGELFF. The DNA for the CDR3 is TGTGCCAGCAAAGTCACGGCGAACACCGGGGAGCTGTTTTTT.

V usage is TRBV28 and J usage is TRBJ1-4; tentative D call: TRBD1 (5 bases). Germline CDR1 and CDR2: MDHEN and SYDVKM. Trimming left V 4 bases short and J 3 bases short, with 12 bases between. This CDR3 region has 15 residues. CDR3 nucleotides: TGTGCCAGCAGTTCATCGACAGAATCTAATGAAAAACTGTTTTTT. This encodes CASSSSTESNEKLFF.

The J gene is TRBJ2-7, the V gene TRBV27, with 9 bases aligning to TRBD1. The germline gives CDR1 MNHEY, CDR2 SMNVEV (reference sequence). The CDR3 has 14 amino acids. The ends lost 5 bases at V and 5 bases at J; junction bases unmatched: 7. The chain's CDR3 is CASSVGTGTNEQYF. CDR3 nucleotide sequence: TGTGCCAGCAGTGTCGGGACAGGGACTAACGAGCAGTACTTC.